The rows below give T cell receptor beta chains drawn from one sample of a study of T cell responses to AZD1222 COVID-19 vaccine. Method: immunoSEQ multiplex PCR; TCRdb's copy keeps in-frame clones and lacks some. The sample lists about 140,000 clones, more than 85% occurring once. Here the sequenced sample was peripheral blood, taken on day 0 of AZD1222 vaccination. These receptors came from an adult in good health. CDR3s include the opening cysteine and the closing phenylalanine or tryptophan.

CDR3aa	j_gene	v_gene
CASSRSFSGEPEAFF	TRBJ1-1	TRBV6-5
CASSFSGAKNIQYF	TRBJ2-4	TRBV5-1
CASSENRGGYGGYTF	TRBJ1-2	TRBV6-2/TRBV6-3
CASSLPDGTDTQYF	TRBJ2-3	TRBV5-4
CASSASGGGRYNEQFF	TRBJ2-1	TRBV9
CASSLEQGNQPQHF	TRBJ1-5	TRBV7-6
CASSLDGGPSTDTQYF	TRBJ2-3	TRBV5-1
CASSQGMFGQGANEQFF	TRBJ2-1	TRBV18
CASSARPGFAAFF	TRBJ1-1	TRBV7-9
CASSQRTSAFYEQYF	TRBJ2-7	TRBV14
CTSSQGTSTGEQYF	TRBJ2-7	TRBV1
CASSPGQRPREKLFF	TRBJ1-4	TRBV27
CASSRTAREKLFF	TRBJ1-4	TRBV4-1
CASSLGVGSGRSVRQQFF	TRBJ2-1	TRBV5-1
CASSFQPSNQPQHF	TRBJ1-5	TRBV5-1
CASSESRAPTYGYTF	TRBJ1-2	TRBV25-1
CASSQGTGNTEAFF	TRBJ1-1	TRBV3-1/TRBV3-2
CASSQVGQGVAEAFF	TRBJ1-1	TRBV4-3
CASSLQGSQPQHF	TRBJ1-5	TRBV27
CASVTTKGTYGYTF	TRBJ1-2	TRBV7-9
CASSLVGGEGHEQYF	TRBJ2-7	TRBV7-8
CASSVGAADNYGYTF	TRBJ1-2	TRBV9
CASSQVVSGTYEQYF	TRBJ2-7	TRBV3-1/TRBV3-2
CASSPLAADQPQHF	TRBJ1-5	TRBV18
CSAEEGEAQHF	TRBJ1-5	TRBV20-1
CASSESQRNTEAFF	TRBJ1-1	TRBV25-1
CASSLGQAENSPLHF	TRBJ1-6	TRBV5-1
CASSLAVTGGVSYGYTF	TRBJ1-2	TRBV5-1
CSVEGFDRGSVYGYTF	TRBJ1-2	TRBV29-1
CASSIVSGHQPQHF	TRBJ1-5	TRBV19
CASSFGRSGSTKNIQYF	TRBJ2-4	TRBV6-2/TRBV6-3
CASSRGSWGTEAFF	TRBJ1-1	TRBV7-9
CASHSLRGETQYF	TRBJ2-5	TRBV19
CASSLVGELLALHF	TRBJ1-6	TRBV5-5
CASSERGPEAFF	TRBJ1-1	TRBV2
CASSRMSGSRNYGYTF	TRBJ1-2	TRBV28
CASSLQHEQYF	TRBJ2-7	TRBV5-1
CASSWGQGPYEQYF	TRBJ2-7	TRBV19
CSVGGTGQTNYGYTF	TRBJ1-2	TRBV29-1
CASSFPTGNTGELFF	TRBJ2-2	TRBV6-6
CAWGSPGLQETQYF	TRBJ2-5	TRBV30
CASSIDGLIPDSYYNEQFF	TRBJ2-1	TRBV19